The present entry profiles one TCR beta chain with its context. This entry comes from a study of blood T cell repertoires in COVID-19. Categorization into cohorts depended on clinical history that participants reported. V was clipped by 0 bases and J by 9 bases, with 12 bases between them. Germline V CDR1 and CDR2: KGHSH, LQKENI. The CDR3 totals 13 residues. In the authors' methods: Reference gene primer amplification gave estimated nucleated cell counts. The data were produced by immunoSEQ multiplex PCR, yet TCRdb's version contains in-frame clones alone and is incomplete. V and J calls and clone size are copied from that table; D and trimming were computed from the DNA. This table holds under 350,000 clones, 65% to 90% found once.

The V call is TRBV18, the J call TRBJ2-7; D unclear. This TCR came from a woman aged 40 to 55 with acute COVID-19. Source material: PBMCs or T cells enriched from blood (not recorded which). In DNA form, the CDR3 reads TGTGCCAGCTCACCACCGTCCACCCGCGGGCAGTACTTC. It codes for CASSPPSTRGQYF.